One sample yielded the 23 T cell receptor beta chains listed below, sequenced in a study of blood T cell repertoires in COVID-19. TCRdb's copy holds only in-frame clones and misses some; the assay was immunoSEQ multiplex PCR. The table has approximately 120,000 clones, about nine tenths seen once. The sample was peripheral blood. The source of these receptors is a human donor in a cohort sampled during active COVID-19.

The CDR3 region has the DNA TGCAGCGTTGGAGTTGCGGGCAGATCGGAGACCCAGTACTTC. Its protein is CSVGVAGRSETQYF. V is TRBV29-1 and J is TRBJ2-5; a possible D gene is TRBD2 (5 bases). Deletions cut 4 bases from V and 5 bases from J, with 17 bases between. Germline CDR1 is SQVTM and CDR2 is ANQGSEA. The length of the CDR3 is 14 residues.

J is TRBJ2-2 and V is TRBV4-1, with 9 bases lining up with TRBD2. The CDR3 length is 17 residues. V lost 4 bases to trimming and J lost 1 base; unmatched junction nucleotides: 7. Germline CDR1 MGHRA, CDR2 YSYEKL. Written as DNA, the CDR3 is TGCGCCAGCAGCCGAGACGGGACTAGCCTGAACACCGGGGAGCTGTTTTTT. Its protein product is CASSRDGTSLNTGELFF.

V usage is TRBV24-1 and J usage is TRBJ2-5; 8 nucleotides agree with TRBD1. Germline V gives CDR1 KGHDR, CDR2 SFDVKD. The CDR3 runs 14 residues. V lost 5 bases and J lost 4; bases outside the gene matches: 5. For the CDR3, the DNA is TGTGCCACCAGTGCCGGACAGGGATCAGAGACCCAGTACTTC. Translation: CATSAGQGSETQYF.

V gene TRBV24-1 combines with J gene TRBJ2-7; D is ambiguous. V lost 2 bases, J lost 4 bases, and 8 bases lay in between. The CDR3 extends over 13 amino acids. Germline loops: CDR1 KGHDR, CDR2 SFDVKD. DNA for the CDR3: TGTGCCACCAGTGATTCGGGTGAATACGAGCAGTACTTC. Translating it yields CATSDSGEYEQYF.

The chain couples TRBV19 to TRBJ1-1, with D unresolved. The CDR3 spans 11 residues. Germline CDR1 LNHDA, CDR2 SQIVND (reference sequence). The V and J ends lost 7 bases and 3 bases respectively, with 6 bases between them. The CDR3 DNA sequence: TGTGCCAGTACTTTGTACACTGAAGCTTTCTTT. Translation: CASTLYTEAFF.

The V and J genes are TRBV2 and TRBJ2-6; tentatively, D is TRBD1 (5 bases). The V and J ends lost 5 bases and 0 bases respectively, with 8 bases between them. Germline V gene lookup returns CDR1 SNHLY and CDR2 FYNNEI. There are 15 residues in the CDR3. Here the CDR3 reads CASSTGASGANVLTF. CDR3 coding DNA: TGTGCCAGCAGTACAGGCGCCTCTGGGGCCAACGTCCTGACTTTC.

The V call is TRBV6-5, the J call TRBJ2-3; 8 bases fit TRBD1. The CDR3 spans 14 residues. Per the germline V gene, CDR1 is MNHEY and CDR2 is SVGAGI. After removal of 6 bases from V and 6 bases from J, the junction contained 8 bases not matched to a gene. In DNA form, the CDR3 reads TGTGCCAGCAGGGGCAAGACAGGGGCCGATACGCAGTATTTT. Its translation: CASRGKTGADTQYF.

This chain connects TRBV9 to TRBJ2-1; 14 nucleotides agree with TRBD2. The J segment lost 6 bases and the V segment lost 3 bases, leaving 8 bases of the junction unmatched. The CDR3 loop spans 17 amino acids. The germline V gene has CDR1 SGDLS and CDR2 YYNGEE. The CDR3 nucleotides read TGTGCCAGCAGCGGAGGAACGGGACTAGCGGGAGTCAATGAGCAGTTCTTC. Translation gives CASSGGTGLAGVNEQFF.

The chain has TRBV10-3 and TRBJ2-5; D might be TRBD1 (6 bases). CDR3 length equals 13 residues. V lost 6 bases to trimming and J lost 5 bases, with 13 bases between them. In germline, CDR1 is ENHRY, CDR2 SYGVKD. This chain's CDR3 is CAIRGAPGETQYF. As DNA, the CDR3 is TGTGCCATCAGGGGGGCCCCCGGGGAGACCCAGTACTTC.

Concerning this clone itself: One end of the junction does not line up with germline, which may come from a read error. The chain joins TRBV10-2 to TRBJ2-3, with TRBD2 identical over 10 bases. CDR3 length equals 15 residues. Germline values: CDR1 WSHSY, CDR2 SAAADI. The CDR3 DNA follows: TGCGCCAGCACTGAGTCTAGCGGGAGTGCAGATACGCAGTATTTT. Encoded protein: CASTESSGSADTQYF.

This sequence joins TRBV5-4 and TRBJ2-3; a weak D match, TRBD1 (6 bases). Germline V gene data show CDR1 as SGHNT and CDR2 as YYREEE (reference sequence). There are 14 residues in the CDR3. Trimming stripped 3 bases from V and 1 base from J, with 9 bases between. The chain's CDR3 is CASSSPGGTDTQYF. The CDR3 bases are TGTGCCAGCAGCTCTCCAGGGGGCACAGATACGCAGTATTTT.

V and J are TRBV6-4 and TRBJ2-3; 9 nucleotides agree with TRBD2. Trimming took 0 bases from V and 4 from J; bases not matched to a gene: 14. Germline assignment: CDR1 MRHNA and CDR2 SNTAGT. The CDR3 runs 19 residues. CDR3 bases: TGTGCCAGCAGTGACTCCCGACTAGCGGTTCCCCGATGGGCAGATACGCAGTATTTT. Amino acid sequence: CASSDSRLAVPRWADTQYF.

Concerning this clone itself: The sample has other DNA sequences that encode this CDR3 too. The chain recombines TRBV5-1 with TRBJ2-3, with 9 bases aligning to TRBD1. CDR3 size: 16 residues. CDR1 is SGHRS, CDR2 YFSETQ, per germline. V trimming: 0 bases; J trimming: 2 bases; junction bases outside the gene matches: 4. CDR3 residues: CASSLGGTGNTDTQYF. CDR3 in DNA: TGCGCCAGCAGCTTGGGTGGGACAGGGAACACAGATACGCAGTATTTT.

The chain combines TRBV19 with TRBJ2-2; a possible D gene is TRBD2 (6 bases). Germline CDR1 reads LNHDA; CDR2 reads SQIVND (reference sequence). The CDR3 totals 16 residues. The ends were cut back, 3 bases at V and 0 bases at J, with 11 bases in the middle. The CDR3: CASSMLSGANTGELFF. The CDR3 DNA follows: TGTGCCAGTAGTATGCTGTCGGGAGCGAACACCGGGGAGCTGTTTTTT.

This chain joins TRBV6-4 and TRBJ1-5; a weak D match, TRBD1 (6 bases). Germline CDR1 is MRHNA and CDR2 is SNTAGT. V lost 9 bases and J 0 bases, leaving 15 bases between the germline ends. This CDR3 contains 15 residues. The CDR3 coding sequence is TGTGCCAGGAGGGAGGGGGGAAATAGCAATCAGCCCCAGCATTTT. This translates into CARREGGNSNQPQHF.

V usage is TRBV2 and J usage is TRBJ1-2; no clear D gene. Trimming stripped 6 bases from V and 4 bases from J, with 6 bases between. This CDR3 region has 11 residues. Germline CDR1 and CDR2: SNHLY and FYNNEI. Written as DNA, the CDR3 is TGTGCCAGCAGGAGATCCTATGGCTACACCTTC. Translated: CASRRSYGYTF. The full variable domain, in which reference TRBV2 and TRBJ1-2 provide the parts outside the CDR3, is EPEVTQTPSHQVTQMGQEVILRCVPISNHLYFYWYRQILGQKVEFLVSFYNNEISEKSEIFDDQFSVERPDGSNFTLKIRSTKLEDSAMYFCASRRSYGYTFGSGTRLTVV.

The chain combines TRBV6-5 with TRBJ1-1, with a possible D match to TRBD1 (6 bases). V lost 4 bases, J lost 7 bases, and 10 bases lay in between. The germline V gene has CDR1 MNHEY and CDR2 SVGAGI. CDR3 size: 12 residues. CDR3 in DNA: TGTGCCAGCAGTTGGTTAGGGGGTGAAGCTTTCTTT. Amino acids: CASSWLGGEAFF.

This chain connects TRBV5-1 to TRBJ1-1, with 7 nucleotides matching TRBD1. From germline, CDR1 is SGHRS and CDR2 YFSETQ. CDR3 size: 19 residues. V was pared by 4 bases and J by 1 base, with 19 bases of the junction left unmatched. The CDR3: CASSSGQAARPLGNTEAFF. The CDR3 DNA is TGCGCCAGCAGCAGTGGACAGGCAGCCCGGCCGCTGGGGAACACTGAAGCTTTCTTT.

CDR3 loop: CASSYRTALGYEQYF. The CDR3 bases are TGTGCCAGCAGCTACAGGACAGCCTTGGGCTACGAGCAGTACTTC. The chain employs TRBV11-3 and TRBJ2-7; D is possibly TRBD1 (6 bases). Germline CDR1 and CDR2: SGHNT and YENEEA. V was trimmed by 4 bases and J by 3 bases, leaving 16 bases between them. The CDR3 sequence is 15 residues long.

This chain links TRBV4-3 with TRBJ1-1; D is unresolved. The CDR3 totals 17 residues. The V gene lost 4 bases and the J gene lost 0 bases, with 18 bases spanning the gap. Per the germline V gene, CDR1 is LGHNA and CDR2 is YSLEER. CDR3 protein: CASSPNVGADLNTEAFF. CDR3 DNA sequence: TGCGCCAGCAGCCCTAATGTAGGTGCAGACTTGAACACTGAAGCTTTCTTT.

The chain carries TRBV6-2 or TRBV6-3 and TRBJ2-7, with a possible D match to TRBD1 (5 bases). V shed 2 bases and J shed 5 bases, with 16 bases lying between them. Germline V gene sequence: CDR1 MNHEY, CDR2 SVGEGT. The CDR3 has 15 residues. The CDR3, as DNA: TGTGCCAGCAGTTACAGGGGTAACTTCATGGACGAGCAGTACTTC. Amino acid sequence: CASSYRGNFMDEQYF.

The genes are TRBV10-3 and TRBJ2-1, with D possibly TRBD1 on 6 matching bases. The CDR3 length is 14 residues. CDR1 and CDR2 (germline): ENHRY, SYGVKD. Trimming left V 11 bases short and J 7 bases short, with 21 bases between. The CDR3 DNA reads TGTGCCGCAAAAGCTGGGGGCTTGAGGAATGAGCAGTTCTTC. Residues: CAAKAGGLRNEQFF.

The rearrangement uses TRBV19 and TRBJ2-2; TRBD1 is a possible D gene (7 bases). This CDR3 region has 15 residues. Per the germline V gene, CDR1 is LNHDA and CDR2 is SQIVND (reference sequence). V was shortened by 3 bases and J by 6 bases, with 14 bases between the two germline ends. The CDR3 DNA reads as TGTGCCAGTAGTATTCAAGACAGGGAGGCCGGGGAGCTGTTTTTT. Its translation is CASSIQDREAGELFF. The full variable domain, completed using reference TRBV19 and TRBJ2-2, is DGGITQSPKYLFRKEGQNVTLSCEQNLNHDAMYWYRQDPGQGLRLIYYSQIVNDFQKGDIAEGYSVSREKKESFPLTVTSAQKNPTAFYLCASSIQDREAGELFFGEGSRLTVL.